These 13 T cell receptor beta chains were sequenced from one sample in a study of T cells in pancreatic ductal adenocarcinoma. This table comes from immunoSEQ multiplex PCR, and its TCRdb copy is limited to in-frame clones, with some not included. The sample carries about 98,000 clones, 90% to 95% recorded once. The selected patients with pancreatic ductal adenocarcinoma had surgery but no neoadjuvant therapy. Input material: PBMCs. These receptors were collected from a human donor with pancreatic ductal adenocarcinoma.

This sequence joins TRBV29-1 and TRBJ1-1; TRBD1 matches 7 bases. CDR1 and CDR2 from the germline V gene are SQVTM and ANQGSEA. Germline trimming cut 7 bases from V and 1 base from J; bases unmatched to any gene: 9. CDR3 length: 14 amino acids. The CDR3 DNA reads as TGCAGCGCCTCGTGGGGACAGCCGAACACTGAAGCTTTCTTT. Protein product: CSASWGQPNTEAFF.

The rearrangement uses TRBV29-1 and TRBJ1-2; 8 nucleotides match TRBD1. With V trimmed by 5 bases and J by 6 bases, 11 bases remained unmatched. Germline CDR1 and CDR2: SQVTM and ANQGSEA. The CDR3 totals 14 residues. The CDR3 region has the DNA TGCAGCGTTACAGGGGGTTTAGGGATCGATGGCTACACCTTC. Translation gives CSVTGGLGIDGYTF. Based on the CDR3 plus reference TRBV29-1 and TRBJ1-2, the full variable domain is SAVISQKPSRDICQRGTSLTIQCQVDSQVTMMFWYRQQPGQSLTLIATANQGSEATYESGFVIDKFPISRPNLTFSTLTVSNMSPEDSSIYLCSVTGGLGIDGYTFGSGTRLTVV.

The CDR3 reads CASSTQGSRYEQYF. CDR3 bases: TGTGCCAGCAGCACACAGGGATCGCGCTACGAGCAGTACTTC. The rearrangement uses TRBV11-2 and TRBJ2-7; maybe TRBD1 (6 bases). Germline V gene sequence: CDR1 SGHAT, CDR2 FQNNGV. Trimming stripped 5 bases from V and 3 bases from J, with 14 bases between. The length of the CDR3 is 14 residues.

The chain combines TRBV30 with TRBJ1-4; D unresolved. Per the germline V gene, CDR1 is GTSNPN and CDR2 is SVGIG (reference sequence). This CDR3 comprises 14 residues. Trimming pared 0 bases from V and 0 bases from J, leaving 5 bases between. CDR3 nucleotides: TGTGCCTGGAGTGTATATGCAACTAATGAAAAACTGTTTTTT. Its translation: CAWSVYATNEKLFF. Together with reference TRBV30 and TRBJ1-4, the CDR3 gives the full variable domain: SQTIHQWPATLVQPVGSPLSLECTVEGTSNPNLYWYRQAAGRGLQLLFYSVGIGQISSEVPQNLSASRPQDRQFILSSKKLLLSDSGFYLCAWSVYATNEKLFFGSGTQLSVL.

The rearrangement uses TRBV6-5 and TRBJ1-2, with 11 bases aligning to TRBD1. V dropped 4 bases and J dropped 6; count of bases not matched to a gene: 7. The germline V gene has CDR1 MNHEY and CDR2 SVGAGI. This CDR3 is 15 amino acids long. The CDR3 DNA reads as TGTGCCAGCAGTTCCCCGGGACAGGGGGGGGATGGCTACACCTTC. Encoded protein: CASSSPGQGGDGYTF.

The V gene is TRBV27, the J gene TRBJ2-1; 7 positions agree with TRBD2. The CDR3 spans 15 residues. Germline V gene lookup returns CDR1 MNHEY and CDR2 SMNVEV (reference sequence). The ends lost 3 bases at V and 8 bases at J; junction bases unmatched: 10. In nucleotides, the CDR3 is TGTGCCAGCAGTTTCCCGGGGGGTAGTTTGGATGAGCAGTTCTTC. This gives the protein CASSFPGGSLDEQFF.

This chain joins TRBV29-1 and TRBJ2-4, with 9 bases matching TRBD2. The CDR3 contains 12 residues. Germline assignment: CDR1 SQVTM and CDR2 ANQGSEA. Germline trimming cut 6 bases from V and 9 bases from J; bases unmatched to any gene: 6. The CDR3 spells CSVGVAGVIQYF. The CDR3 nucleotides are TGCAGCGTGGGAGTAGCGGGAGTCATTCAGTACTTC.

The chain uses TRBV4-3 and TRBJ1-3; D call uncertain. Per the germline V gene, CDR1 is LGHNA and CDR2 is YSLEER. Trimming shortened V by 2 bases and J by 0 bases, and 11 bases separated the two germline ends. This CDR3 comprises 16 residues. The CDR3 nucleotides are TGCGCCAGCAGCCAAATTGGAGGCTTCTCTGGAAACACCATATATTTT. This gives the protein CASSQIGGFSGNTIYF.

V gene TRBV28 combines with J gene TRBJ2-7, with 8 bases that match TRBD1. From germline, CDR1 is MDHEN and CDR2 SYDVKM. V trimming: 7 bases; J trimming: 6 bases; junction bases outside the gene matches: 11. The CDR3 has 14 amino acids. The CDR3 DNA sequence: TGTGCCAGCACCTTGGGGACAGGCCATTCCGAGCAGTACTTC. Protein product: CASTLGTGHSEQYF.

The chain couples TRBV7-9 to TRBJ2-2; TRBD2 matches at 9 bases. After removal of 0 bases from V and 7 bases from J, the junction contained 12 bases not matched to a gene. The CDR3 is 18 residues long. Germline loops: CDR1 SEHNR, CDR2 FQNEAQ (reference sequence). CDR3 in DNA: TGTGCCAGCAGCTTAGCGGGGGACGCGGAACTAGCGGGCGGGGAGCTGTTTTTT. Translated, it gives CASSLAGDAELAGGELFF.

The chain recombines TRBV4-1 with TRBJ1-4; D ambiguous. Germline CDR1 reads MGHRA; CDR2 reads YSYEKL. CDR3 length equals 15 residues. V gave up 1 base and J gave up 4 bases, with 10 bases separating them. CDR3 in amino acids: CASSQAGDHNEKLFF. CDR3 bases: TGCGCCAGCAGCCAAGCCGGGGATCATAATGAAAAACTGTTTTTT.

The chain employs TRBV27 and TRBJ2-1, with 10 positions matching TRBD2. This CDR3 has 14 residues. CDR1 is MNHEY and CDR2 is SMNVEV in the germline V gene (reference sequence). The V gene end was trimmed by 5 bases and the J gene end by 7 bases; junction bases not matched to a gene: 5. The CDR3 bases are TGTGCCAGCAGTACTAGCGGGACGTTTAATGAGCAGTTCTTC. It yields the protein CASSTSGTFNEQFF.

The chain joins TRBV15 to TRBJ2-1; weak D call: TRBD1 (5 bases). V shed 0 bases and J shed 4 bases, with 10 bases lying between them. The CDR3 covers 15 residues. Per germline, CDR1 LNHNV and CDR2 YYDKDF (reference sequence). CDR3 region: CATSRDRGIYNEQFF. The CDR3 DNA is TGTGCCACCAGCAGAGATAGGGGAATATACAATGAGCAGTTCTTC.